One and the same sample provided the 20 T cell receptor beta chains below, sequenced in a study of response to subunit inactivated influenza vaccine. TCRdb independently ran MiXCR on the RT-PCR reads; one entry per CDR3 protein. In the table there are around 160,000 distinct CDR3 sequences, approximately 11% of which are singletons. The sequencing here drew on non-naive T cells sorted from PBMCs, taken about 40 days after vaccination. Receptors were obtained from a man aged 50 or older who received an inactivated influenza vaccine.

This clonotype was detected only a few times. V and J are TRBV10-3 and TRBJ1-1, with D uncertain. Germline CDR1 is ENHRY and CDR2 is SYGVKD. Trimming stripped 1 base from V and 1 base from J, with 10 bases between. This CDR3 has 15 residues. CDR3 sequence (DNA): TGTGCCATCAGTGAGTTTGAGGGCCCGAACACTGAAGCTTTCTTT. Amino acids: CAISEFEGPNTEAFF.

This clonotype came up a few times. The genes are TRBV11-2 and TRBJ2-7; TRBD1 matches 9 bases. From germline, CDR1 is SGHAT and CDR2 FQNNGV. V shed 2 bases and J 4 bases; nucleotides not matched to a gene: 6. This CDR3 spans 15 amino acids. The CDR3 DNA sequence: TGTGCCAGCAGCTTATCCTGGGACAGGGTTTACGAGCAGTACTTC. Encoded protein: CASSLSWDRVYEQYF.

This clonotype was recorded many times. The chain combines TRBV12-3 or TRBV12-4 with TRBJ1-1; D not certain. Trimming pared 5 bases from V and 7 bases from J, leaving 17 bases between. The length of the CDR3 is 14 residues. The CDR3 nucleotides read TGTGCCAGCAGTCCATCCCCGAGGACGGGTGAAGCTTTCTTT. Translation gives CASSPSPRTGEAFF.

J is TRBJ2-1 and V is TRBV18; 7 bases match TRBD1. V shed 8 bases, J shed 2 bases, and the junction held 0 bases outside the gene matches. CDR1 KGHSH and CDR2 LQKENI come from the germline V gene. The CDR3 has 12 amino acids. The CDR3 region has the DNA TGTGCCAGCACAGGGGCCTACAATGAGCAGTTCTTC. Protein sequence: CASTGAYNEQFF. The variable domain in full, with the rest retrieved from reference TRBV18 and TRBJ2-1, is NAGVMQNPRHLVRRRGQEARLRCSPMKGHSHVYWYRQLPEEGLKFMVYLQKENIIDESGMPKERFSAEFPKEGPSILRIQQVVRGDSAAYFCASTGAYNEQFFGPGTRLTVL.

This rearrangement joins TRBV6-1 to TRBJ2-5, with TRBD2 identical over 14 bases. V dropped 6 bases and J dropped 6; count of bases not matched to a gene: 18. Germline V gene data show CDR1 as MNHNS and CDR2 as SASEGT. This CDR3 comprises 19 residues. In DNA form, the CDR3 reads TGTGCCAGCAGCGCCCCGGGACTAGCGGGAGAGATGGTGAAGAAGACCCAGTACTTC. Protein product: CASSAPGLAGEMVKKTQYF.

This clonotype came up many times. The gene calls are TRBV10-3 and TRBJ2-3, with a weak D call TRBD1 (6 bases). The CDR3 runs to 14 residues. With 10 bases removed from V and 6 bases from J, the gap between germline ends came to 20 bases. From germline, CDR1 is ENHRY and CDR2 SYGVKD. CDR3 sequence (DNA): TGTGCCACCGCGGACAGCGCTTATGGGGATACGCAGTATTTT. It yields the protein CATADSAYGDTQYF.

This chain connects TRBV20-1 to TRBJ2-2; the D gene is possibly TRBD1 (6 bases). The CDR3 has 15 amino acids. With 7 bases removed from V and 3 bases from J, the gap between germline ends came to 18 bases. The germline V gene encodes CDR1 DFQATT and CDR2 SNEGSKA (reference sequence). The CDR3 coding sequence is TGCAGTGTGAAGCACCAGGGGATAGACACCGGGGAGCTGTTTTTT. Translated: CSVKHQGIDTGELFF.

The V gene is TRBV5-5, the J gene TRBJ1-1; D is unresolved. CDR1 and CDR2 from the germline V gene are SGHKS and YYEKEE (reference sequence). The CDR3 totals 14 residues. The V gene lost 4 bases and the J gene lost 0 bases, with 10 bases spanning the gap. CDR3 coding DNA: TGTGCCAGCAGCATAGGAGGGCTGAACACTGAAGCTTTCTTT. Translation: CASSIGGLNTEAFF.

The table lists this clonotype with many counts. The chain joins TRBV12-3 or TRBV12-4 to TRBJ1-6; possible D gene TRBD1, 5 bases. The ends were cut back, 5 bases at V and 14 bases at J, with 16 bases in the middle. CDR3 length: 13 residues. The DNA of the CDR3 is TGTGCCAGCAGTACTCGGGACTTCTCCACCCTCCACTTT. Encoded protein: CASSTRDFSTLHF.

The chain is built from TRBV6-5 and TRBJ2-7, with D tentatively TRBD2 (5 bases). Germline V gene sequence: CDR1 MNHEY, CDR2 SVGAGI. The CDR3 is 14 amino acids. V was clipped by 0 bases and J by 0 bases, with 6 bases between them. In DNA, the CDR3 is TGTGCCAGCAGTTACTCTGGGAGCTCCTACGAGCAGTACTTC. Translating it yields CASSYSGSSYEQYF.

J is TRBJ1-1 and V is TRBV6-5, with a weak D call TRBD1 (5 bases). CDR3 length equals 14 residues. V lost 0 bases and J lost 5, with 10 bases in between. CDR1 is MNHEY and CDR2 is SVGAGI in the germline V gene. In DNA form, the CDR3 reads TGTGCCAGCAGTTACTCCGGGGGGGTGACTGAAGCTTTCTTT. Translation: CASSYSGGVTEAFF.

This clonotype was found many times. The V call is TRBV6-2 or TRBV6-3, the J call TRBJ2-7, with D perhaps given as TRBD1 or TRBD2 (5 bases each). The CDR3 runs 16 residues. CDR1 is MNHEY and CDR2 is SVGEGT in the germline V gene. V lost 2 bases and J 0 bases, leaving 14 bases between the germline ends. The CDR3 region has the DNA TGTGCCAGCAGTTACGAATGGGGGAAGAGCTCCTACGAGCAGTACTTC. This encodes CASSYEWGKSSYEQYF.

The chain recombines TRBV7-8 with TRBJ1-1; D call uncertain. Trimming took 1 base from V and 6 from J, leaving 12 bases between them. Germline V gives CDR1 SGHVS, CDR2 FQNEAQ. The CDR3 covers 14 residues. CDR3 nucleotides: TGTGCCAGCAGCTTAGTGGTGTGGGATTCTGAAGCTTTCTTT. As protein: CASSLVVWDSEAFF.

V gene TRBV6-5 combines with J gene TRBJ2-7; 12 bases align to TRBD1. The CDR3 contains 15 residues. Trimming took 4 bases from V and 6 from J; bases not matched to a gene: 7. The germline V gene has CDR1 MNHEY and CDR2 SVGAGI. CDR3 DNA sequence: TGTGCCAGCAGTTCACCGGGACAGGGGGCACTCGAGCAGTACTTC. Its protein product is CASSSPGQGALEQYF.

The sample holds a few counts of this clonotype. The CDR3 here is CASSLASYGGELFF. In DNA form, the CDR3 reads TGTGCCAGCAGCTTGGCCTCGTACGGCGGGGAGCTGTTTTTT. The chain carries TRBV5-5 and TRBJ2-2, with D unclear. Trimming pared 0 bases from V and 7 bases from J, leaving 10 bases between. CDR1 is SGHKS, CDR2 YYEKEE, per germline (reference sequence). The CDR3 sequence is 14 residues long.

This clonotype was found a few times. The chain carries TRBV15 and TRBJ2-1; perhaps D is TRBD1 or TRBD2 (5 bases each). The CDR3 totals 15 residues. From germline, CDR1 is LNHNV and CDR2 YYDKDF (reference sequence). The germline V and J ends were trimmed by 1 base and 7 bases, with 14 bases remaining between them. CDR3 region: CATSRGSRGVNEQFF. The CDR3 nucleotides are TGTGCCACCAGCAGAGGTTCCCGGGGCGTAAATGAGCAGTTCTTC.

There are a few counts of this clonotype. The chain joins TRBV2 to TRBJ2-5, with D tentatively TRBD1 (6 bases). The V gene's germline CDR1 is SNHLY and CDR2 FYNNEI. Trimming stripped 6 bases from V and 1 base from J, with 12 bases between. CDR3 size: 14 residues. The CDR3 DNA reads as TGTGCCAGCAGGGTTGACAGGAGCCAAGAGACCCAGTACTTC. It translates to CASRVDRSQETQYF.

This clonotype came up a few times. This chain links TRBV6-1 with TRBJ1-4; D ambiguous. CDR1 and CDR2 from the germline V gene are MNHNS and SASEGT. The CDR3 runs to 16 residues. Trimming removed 0 bases at V and 3 bases at J, with 11 bases between. The CDR3, as DNA: TGTGCCAGCAGTGAAGCGACTTCACTTCCTAATGAAAAACTGTTTTTT. This gives the protein CASSEATSLPNEKLFF.

This clonotype was recorded at least ten times. The chain has TRBV5-6 and TRBJ2-7; D remains ambiguous. CDR1 and CDR2 from the germline V gene are SGHDT and YYEEEE. Trimming stripped 3 bases from V and 2 bases from J, with 9 bases between. CDR3 length equals 13 residues. The CDR3 coding sequence is TGTGCCAGCAGCTCGTGGCTGACCTACGAGCAGTACTTC. It specifies CASSSWLTYEQYF. The full variable domain, completed using reference TRBV5-6 and TRBJ2-7, is DAGVTQSPTHLIKTRGQQVTLRCSPKSGHDTVSWYQQALGQGPQFIFQYYEEEERQRGNFPDRFSGHQFPNYSSELNVNALLLGDSALYLCASSSWLTYEQYFGPGTRLTVT.

In this sample, this clonotype turned up a few times. This chain connects TRBV7-9 to TRBJ2-1; TRBD1 aligns across 9 bases. CDR3 length equals 15 residues. J was trimmed by 8 bases and V by 6 bases; bases with no gene match: 11. Per germline, CDR1 SEHNR and CDR2 FQNEAQ (reference sequence). CDR3 in DNA: TGTGCCAGCAGGCGGACAGGGGATAAGATCCATGAGCAGTTCTTC. Its translation: CASRRTGDKIHEQFF.